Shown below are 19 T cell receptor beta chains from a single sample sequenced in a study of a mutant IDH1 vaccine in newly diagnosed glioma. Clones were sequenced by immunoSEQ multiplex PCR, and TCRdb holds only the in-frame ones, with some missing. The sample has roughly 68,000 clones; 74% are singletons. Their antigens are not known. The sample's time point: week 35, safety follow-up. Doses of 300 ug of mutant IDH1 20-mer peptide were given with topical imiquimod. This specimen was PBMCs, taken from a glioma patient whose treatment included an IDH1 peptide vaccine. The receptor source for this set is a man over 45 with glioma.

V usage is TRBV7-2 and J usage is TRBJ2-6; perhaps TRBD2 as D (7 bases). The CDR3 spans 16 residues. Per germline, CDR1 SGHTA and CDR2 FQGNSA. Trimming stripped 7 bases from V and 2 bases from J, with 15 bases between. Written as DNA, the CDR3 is TGTGCCAGCACCCCAACGGGGGGCGCTGGGGCCAACGTCCTGACTTTC. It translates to CASTPTGGAGANVLTF. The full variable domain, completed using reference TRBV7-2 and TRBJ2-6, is GAGVSQSPSNKVTEKGKDVELRCDPISGHTALYWYRQSLGQGLEFLIYFQGNSAPDKSGLPSDRFSAERTGGSVSTLTIQRTQQEDSAVYLCASTPTGGAGANVLTFGAGSRLTVL.

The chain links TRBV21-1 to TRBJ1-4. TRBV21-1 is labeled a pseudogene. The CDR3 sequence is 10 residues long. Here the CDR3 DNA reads TGTGCCAGCGGAGGGCTGAAACTGTTTTTT. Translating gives CASGGLKLFF.

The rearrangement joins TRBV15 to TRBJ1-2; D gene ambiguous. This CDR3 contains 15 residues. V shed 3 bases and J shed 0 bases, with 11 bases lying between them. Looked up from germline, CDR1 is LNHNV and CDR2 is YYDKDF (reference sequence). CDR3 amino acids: CATSRHRGPNYGYTF. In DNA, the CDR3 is TGTGCCACCAGCAGGCACAGAGGCCCTAACTATGGCTACACCTTC. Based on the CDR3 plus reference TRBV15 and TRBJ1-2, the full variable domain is DAMVIQNPRYQVTQFGKPVTLSCSQTLNHNVMYWYQQKSSQAPKLLFHYYDKDFNNEADTPDNFQSRRPNTSFCFLDIRSPGLGDTAMYLCATSRHRGPNYGYTFGSGTRLTVV.

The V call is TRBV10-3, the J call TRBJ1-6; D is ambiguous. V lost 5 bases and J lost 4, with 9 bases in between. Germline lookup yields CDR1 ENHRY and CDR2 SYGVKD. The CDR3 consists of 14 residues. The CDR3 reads CAISSAPYNSPLHF. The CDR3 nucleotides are TGTGCCATCAGTTCGGCCCCTTATAATTCACCCCTCCACTTT.

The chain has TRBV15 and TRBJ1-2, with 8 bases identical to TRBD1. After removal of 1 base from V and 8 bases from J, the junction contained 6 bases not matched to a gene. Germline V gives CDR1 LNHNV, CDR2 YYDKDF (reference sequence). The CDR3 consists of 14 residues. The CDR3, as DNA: TGTGCCACCAGCAGAGTAGCAGGGGGCCGAGGCTACACCTTC. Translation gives CATSRVAGGRGYTF. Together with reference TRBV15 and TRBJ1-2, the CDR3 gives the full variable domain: DAMVIQNPRYQVTQFGKPVTLSCSQTLNHNVMYWYQQKSSQAPKLLFHYYDKDFNNEADTPDNFQSRRPNTSFCFLDIRSPGLGDTAMYLCATSRVAGGRGYTFGSGTRLTVV.

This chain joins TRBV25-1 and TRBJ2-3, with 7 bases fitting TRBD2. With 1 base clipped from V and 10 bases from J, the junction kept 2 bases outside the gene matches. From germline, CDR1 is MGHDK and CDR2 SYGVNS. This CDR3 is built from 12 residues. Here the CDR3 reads CASSELSGAQYF. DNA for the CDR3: TGTGCCAGCAGTGAATTAAGCGGGGCGCAGTATTTT.

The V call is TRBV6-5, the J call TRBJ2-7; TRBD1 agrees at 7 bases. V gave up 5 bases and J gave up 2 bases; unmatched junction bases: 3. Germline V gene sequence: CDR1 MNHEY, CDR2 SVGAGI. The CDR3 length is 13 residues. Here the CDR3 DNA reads TGTGCCAGCAGTAGGGACAGAACCTACGAGCAGTACTTC. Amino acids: CASSRDRTYEQYF.

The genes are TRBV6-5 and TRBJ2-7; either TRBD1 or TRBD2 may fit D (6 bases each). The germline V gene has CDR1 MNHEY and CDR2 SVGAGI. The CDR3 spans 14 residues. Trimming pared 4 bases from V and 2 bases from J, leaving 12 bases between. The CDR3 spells CASSSPGEAYEQYF. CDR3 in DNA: TGTGCCAGCAGTTCACCAGGGGAGGCCTACGAGCAGTACTTC.

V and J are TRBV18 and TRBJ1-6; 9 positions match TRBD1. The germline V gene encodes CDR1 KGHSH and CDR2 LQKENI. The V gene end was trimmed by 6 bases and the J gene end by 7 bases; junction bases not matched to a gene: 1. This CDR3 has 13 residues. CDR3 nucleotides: TGTGCCAGCTCGGGGACAGGGAATTCACCCCTCCACTTT. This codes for CASSGTGNSPLHF.

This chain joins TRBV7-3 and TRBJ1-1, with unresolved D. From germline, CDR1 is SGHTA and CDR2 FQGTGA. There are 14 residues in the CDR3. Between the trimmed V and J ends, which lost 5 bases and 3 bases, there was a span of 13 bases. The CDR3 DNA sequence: TGTGCCAGCAGCACGACCCATGCGGACACTGAAGCTTTCTTT. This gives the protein CASSTTHADTEAFF.

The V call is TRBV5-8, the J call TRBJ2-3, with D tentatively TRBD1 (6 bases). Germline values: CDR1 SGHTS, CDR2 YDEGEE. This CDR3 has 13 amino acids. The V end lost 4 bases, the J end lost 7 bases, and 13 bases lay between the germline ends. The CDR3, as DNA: TGTGCCAGCAGCCCTCAGGACAGCAATACGCAGTATTTT. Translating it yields CASSPQDSNTQYF.

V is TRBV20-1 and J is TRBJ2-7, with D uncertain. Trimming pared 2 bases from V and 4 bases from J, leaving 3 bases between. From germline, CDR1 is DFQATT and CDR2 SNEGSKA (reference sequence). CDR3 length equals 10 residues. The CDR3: CSARLYEQYF. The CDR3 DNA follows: TGCAGTGCTAGACTTTACGAGCAGTACTTC.

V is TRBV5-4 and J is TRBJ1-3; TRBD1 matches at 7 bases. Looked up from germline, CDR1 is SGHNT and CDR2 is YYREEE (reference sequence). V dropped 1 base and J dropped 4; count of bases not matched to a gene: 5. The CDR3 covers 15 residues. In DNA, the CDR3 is TGTGCCAGCAGCTTGAAGGGGGCGACGGGAAACACCATATATTTT. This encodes CASSLKGATGNTIYF.

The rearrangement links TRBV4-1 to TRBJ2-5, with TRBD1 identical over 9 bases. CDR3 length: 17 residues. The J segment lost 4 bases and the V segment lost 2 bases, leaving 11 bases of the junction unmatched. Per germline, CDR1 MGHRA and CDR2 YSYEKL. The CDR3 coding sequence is TGCGCCAGCAGCCAATCCGGGGGACAGGGTAGGGGAGAGACCCAGTACTTC. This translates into CASSQSGGQGRGETQYF.

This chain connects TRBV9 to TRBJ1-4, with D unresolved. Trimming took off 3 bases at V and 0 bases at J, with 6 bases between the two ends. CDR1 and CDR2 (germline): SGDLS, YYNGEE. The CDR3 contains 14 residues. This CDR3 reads CASSGTPTNEKLFF. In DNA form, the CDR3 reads TGTGCCAGCAGCGGGACGCCAACTAATGAAAAACTGTTTTTT.

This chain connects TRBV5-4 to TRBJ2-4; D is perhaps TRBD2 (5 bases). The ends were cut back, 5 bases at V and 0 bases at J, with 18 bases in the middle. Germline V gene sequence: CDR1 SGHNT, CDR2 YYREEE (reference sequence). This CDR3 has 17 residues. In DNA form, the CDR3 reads TGTGCCAGCAGTGCAGCATCCGGGGAATTAGCCAAAAACATTCAGTACTTC. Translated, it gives CASSAASGELAKNIQYF.

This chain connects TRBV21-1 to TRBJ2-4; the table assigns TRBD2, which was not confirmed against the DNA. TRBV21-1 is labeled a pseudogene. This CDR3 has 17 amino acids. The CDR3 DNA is TGTGCCAGCAGCAAGGGCAACCCTAGCGGAGCCAAAAACATTCAGTACTTC. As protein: CASSKGNPSGAKNIQYF.

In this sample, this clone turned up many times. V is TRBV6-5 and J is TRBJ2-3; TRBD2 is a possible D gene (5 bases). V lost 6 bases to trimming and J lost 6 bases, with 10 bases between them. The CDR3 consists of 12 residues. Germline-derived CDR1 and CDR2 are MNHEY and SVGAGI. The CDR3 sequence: CASSQDWDTQYF. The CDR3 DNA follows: TGTGCCAGCAGCCAGGACTGGGATACGCAGTATTTT.

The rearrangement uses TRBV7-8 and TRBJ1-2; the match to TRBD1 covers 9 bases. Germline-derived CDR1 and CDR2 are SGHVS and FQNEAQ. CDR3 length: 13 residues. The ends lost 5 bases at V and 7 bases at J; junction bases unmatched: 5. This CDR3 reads CASSRQGESGYTF. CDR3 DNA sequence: TGTGCCAGCAGCCGACAGGGGGAAAGTGGCTACACCTTC. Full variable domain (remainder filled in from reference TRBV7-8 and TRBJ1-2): GAGVSQSPRYKVAKRGQDVALRCDPISGHVSLFWYQQALGQGPEFLTYFQNEAQLDKSGLPSDRFFAERPEGSVSTLKIQRTQQEDSAVYLCASSRQGESGYTFGSGTRLTVV.